A single sample gave rise to the 26 T cell receptor beta chains below, sequenced in a study of beta chain features in type 1 diabetes. General study results and limits: TCRB CDR3s from Type 1 diabetes patients were moderately but significantly shorter in all four CD4+ subsets.

What these receptors recognize is not known. Expressed TCRB transcripts were sequenced, since all the RNA that had been isolated was reverse transcribed. Produced via immunoSEQ multiplex PCR; TCRdb's table is partial and in-frame only. The repertoire includes more than 12,000 clones, less than 80% of them detected once, and 0.45% to 0.6% sits in the top ten. The sequenced material came from stem cell memory CD4+ T cells from blood. The receptor source for this set is a young woman with type 1 diabetes.

The rearrangement joins TRBV5-1 to TRBJ1-4; D not resolved. This CDR3 has 16 amino acids. Trimming stripped 0 bases from V and 5 bases from J, with 14 bases between. The germline CDR1 and CDR2 sequences are SGHRS and YFSETQ. The CDR3, as DNA: TGCGCCAGCAGCTTGGTGATTAGCAGCGGGAATGAAAAACTGTTTTTT. This translates into CASSLVISSGNEKLFF.

V usage is TRBV6-5 and J usage is TRBJ2-1; 8 nucleotides match TRBD2. Trimming cost V 6 bases and J 4 bases; bases outside gene matches: 8. Germline V gives CDR1 MNHEY, CDR2 SVGAGI. The length of the CDR3 is 15 residues. The CDR3 is CASRSPGTSYNEQFF. The CDR3, as DNA: TGTGCCAGCAGGTCTCCAGGGACTAGTTACAATGAGCAGTTCTTC.

V is TRBV25-1 and J is TRBJ2-7; D unresolved. With 0 bases removed from V and 4 bases from J, the gap between germline ends came to 10 bases. Germline CDR1 reads MGHDK; CDR2 reads SYGVNS. This CDR3 has 14 residues. The CDR3 is CASSEYPNAYEQYF. In DNA form, the CDR3 reads TGTGCCAGCAGTGAATATCCCAACGCGTACGAGCAGTACTTC.

This clone appeared a few times. V gene TRBV11-2 combines with J gene TRBJ2-3; 13 nucleotides align to TRBD2. There are 16 residues in the CDR3. V dropped 0 bases and J dropped 3; count of bases not matched to a gene: 0. CDR1 SGHAT and CDR2 FQNNGV come from the germline V gene. CDR3 in DNA: TGTGCCAGCAGCTTAGAACTAGCGGGGGGGACAGATACGCAGTATTTT. Protein product: CASSLELAGGTDTQYF. Full variable domain (remainder filled in from reference TRBV11-2 and TRBJ2-3): EAGVAQSPRYKIIEKRQSVAFWCNPISGHATLYWYQQILGQGPKLLIQFQNNGVVDDSQLPKDRFSAERLKGVDSTLKIQPAKLEDSAVYLCASSLELAGGTDTQYFGPGTRLTVL.

This chain connects TRBV5-6 to TRBJ1-5; D might be TRBD1 (6 bases). V was shortened by 5 bases and J by 4 bases, with 10 bases between the two germline ends. Germline V CDR1 and CDR2: SGHDT, YYEEEE. This CDR3 comprises 13 residues. CDR3 bases: TGTGCCAGCAGTATACAGGGAAATCAGCCCCAGCATTTT. Translated, it gives CASSIQGNQPQHF.

The CDR3 sequence: CASSIPKQGLLNTEAFF. DNA for the CDR3: TGTGCCAGTAGTATTCCGAAGCAGGGGCTTTTGAACACTGAAGCTTTCTTT. V usage is TRBV19 and J usage is TRBJ1-1; weak D call: TRBD1 (6 bases). This CDR3 has 17 residues. The V end lost 3 bases, the J end lost 0 bases, and 17 bases lay between the germline ends. In germline, CDR1 is LNHDA, CDR2 SQIVND (reference sequence).

This clone was counted only a few times. This sequence joins TRBV29-1 and TRBJ2-7; 7 nucleotides match TRBD2. J was trimmed by 0 bases and V by 5 bases; bases with no gene match: 1. Germline assignment: CDR1 SQVTM and CDR2 ANQGSEA. The CDR3 is 12 amino acids. The CDR3 loop reads CSVWEGSYEQYF. The CDR3 bases are TGCAGCGTTTGGGAGGGCTCCTACGAGCAGTACTTC.

V usage is TRBV20-1 and J usage is TRBJ2-1; D possibly corresponds to TRBD2 (5 bases). With 6 bases removed from V and 12 bases from J, the gap between germline ends came to 15 bases. The CDR3 loop spans 11 amino acids. Per germline, CDR1 DFQATT and CDR2 SNEGSKA (reference sequence). Here the CDR3 DNA reads TGCAGTGCGCCGGACTCCCACCGGCAGTTCTTC. It translates to CSAPDSHRQFF.

This chain links TRBV28 with TRBJ1-1; 9 bases line up with TRBD1. Germline trimming cut 5 bases from V and 3 bases from J; bases unmatched to any gene: 13. Germline V lookup: CDR1 MDHEN, CDR2 SYDVKM. The CDR3 loop spans 17 amino acids. The CDR3 spells CASSPYRDRAHDTEAFF. CDR3 in DNA: TGTGCCAGCAGTCCTTACCGGGACAGGGCCCACGACACTGAAGCTTTCTTT.

J is TRBJ1-4 and V is TRBV4-3; no definite D call. The V gene's germline CDR1 is LGHNA and CDR2 YSLEER. Trimming left V 4 bases short and J 10 bases short, with 10 bases between. This CDR3 comprises 12 residues. For the CDR3, the DNA is TGCGCCAGCAGCCGACCGTCAGGAAAACTGTTTTTT. It encodes CASSRPSGKLFF.

This clone appeared a few times. J is TRBJ2-6 and V is TRBV5-4, with 9 positions matching TRBD1. Unmatched junction bases numbered 5, after V lost 3 bases and J lost 1 base. Germline CDR1 SGHNT, CDR2 YYREEE (reference sequence). This CDR3 is built from 17 residues. This chain's CDR3 is CASSYGTGRSGANVLTF. For the CDR3, the DNA is TGTGCCAGCAGCTACGGGACAGGGAGATCTGGGGCCAACGTCCTGACTTTC.

The genes are TRBV5-1 and TRBJ2-3; possible D gene TRBD2, 5 bases. The V gene's germline CDR1 is SGHRS and CDR2 YFSETQ. Trimming removed 1 base from V and 2 bases from J, with 11 bases in between. The CDR3 has 15 amino acids. The DNA for the CDR3 is TGCGCCAGCAGCTTGCCGAGGGAATCCACAGATACGCAGTATTTT. Translation: CASSLPRESTDTQYF.

This clone was seen only a few times. The chain links TRBV10-3 to TRBJ1-1; 7 bases map to TRBD1. The CDR3 extends over 14 amino acids. V was clipped by 5 bases and J by 2 bases; unmatched bases: 5. The V gene's germline CDR1 is ENHRY and CDR2 SYGVKD. CDR3 coding DNA: TGTGCCATCAGTCTGGGACAGCTTAACACTGAAGCTTTCTTT. Residues: CAISLGQLNTEAFF.

The rearrangement joins TRBV5-4 to TRBJ2-5; TRBD2 agrees at 9 bases. Germline CDR1 reads SGHNT; CDR2 reads YYREEE (reference sequence). This CDR3 comprises 13 residues. The V segment lost 3 bases and the J segment 7 bases; nucleotides outside the gene matches: 4. The CDR3 DNA is TGTGCCAGCAGCTCTGAACTAGCGGGGACCCAGTACTTC. Amino acids: CASSSELAGTQYF.

This rearrangement joins TRBV6-5 to TRBJ2-1; TRBD1 aligns across 7 bases. V trimming: 9 bases; J trimming: 5 bases; junction bases outside the gene matches: 7. The CDR3 covers 13 residues. CDR1 and CDR2 from the germline V gene are MNHEY and SVGAGI. The CDR3 region is CASRGTADNEQFF. The CDR3 DNA sequence: TGTGCCAGTAGGGGGACAGCGGACAATGAGCAGTTCTTC.

This clone has more than one count but fewer than ten. The gene calls are TRBV11-3 and TRBJ2-7; 9 positions match TRBD1. The CDR3 spans 13 residues. V shed 5 bases and J 5 bases; nucleotides not matched to a gene: 4. Looked up from germline, CDR1 is SGHNT and CDR2 is YENEEA. CDR3 amino acids: CASSPRTGDEQYF. As DNA, the CDR3 is TGTGCCAGCAGCCCCCGGACAGGGGACGAGCAGTACTTC.

This chain uses TRBV2 with TRBJ1-5; a possible D gene is TRBD1 (5 bases). The CDR3 sequence is 13 residues long. V was trimmed by 10 bases and J by 0 bases, leaving 10 bases between them. CDR1 SNHLY and CDR2 FYNNEI come from the germline V gene. The CDR3 sequence: CATQVYSNQPQHF. The CDR3 DNA reads as TGTGCCACACAGGTTTATAGCAATCAGCCCCAGCATTTT.

This clone has only a few counts. The rearrangement links TRBV28 to TRBJ1-2; no definite D call. The CDR3 has 11 amino acids. Trimming pared 11 bases from V and 6 bases from J, leaving 13 bases between. CDR1 is MDHEN and CDR2 is SYDVKM in the germline V gene. The CDR3 region is CASITGNGYTF. For the CDR3, the DNA is TGTGCCTCCATAACGGGGAATGGCTACACCTTC.

This clone turned up a few times. The gene calls are TRBV7-9 and TRBJ1-5; D call uncertain. There are 13 residues in the CDR3. Trimming removed 5 bases from V and 0 bases from J, with 5 bases in between. Looked up from germline, CDR1 is SEHNR and CDR2 is FQNEAQ (reference sequence). Here the CDR3 DNA reads TGTGCCAGCAGCCGCGCTAGCAATCAGCCCCAGCATTTT. This encodes CASSRASNQPQHF. Variable domain in full (rest from reference TRBV7-9 and TRBJ1-5): DTGVSQNPRHKITKRGQNVTFRCDPISEHNRLYWYRQTLGQGPEFLTYFQNEAQLEKSRLLSDRFSAERPKGSFSTLEIQRTEQGDSAMYLCASSRASNQPQHFGDGTRLSIL.

The rearrangement uses TRBV7-9 and TRBJ1-2; 11 bases are a match to TRBD1. Germline-derived CDR1 and CDR2 are SEHNR and FQNEAQ (reference sequence). CDR3 size: 15 residues. The junction had 7 bases not matched to a gene; V was cut back by 5 bases and J by 5 bases. CDR3 in DNA: TGTGCCAGCAGCCCCTCCGGGGACAGGGGGTATGGCTACACCTTC. It is translated as CASSPSGDRGYGYTF. Based on the CDR3 plus reference TRBV7-9 and TRBJ1-2, the full variable domain is DTGVSQNPRHKITKRGQNVTFRCDPISEHNRLYWYRQTLGQGPEFLTYFQNEAQLEKSRLLSDRFSAERPKGSFSTLEIQRTEQGDSAMYLCASSPSGDRGYGYTFGSGTRLTVV.

This clone came up once. This chain connects TRBV7-9 to TRBJ1-5; no clear D gene. Looked up from germline, CDR1 is SEHNR and CDR2 is FQNEAQ (reference sequence). The CDR3 runs 14 residues. With 1 base removed from V and 5 bases from J, the gap between germline ends came to 9 bases. The CDR3 is CASSLVGVDQPQHF. DNA for the CDR3: TGTGCCAGCAGCTTAGTAGGAGTAGATCAGCCCCAGCATTTT.

The DNA for the CDR3 is TGTGCCAGCAGCTTCAGCGGCTATGGCTACACCTTC. Translated, it gives CASSFSGYGYTF. This chain links TRBV7-9 with TRBJ1-2; D gene ambiguous. The CDR3 is made up of 12 amino acids. Trimming left V 3 bases short and J 4 bases short, with 6 bases between. Germline V CDR1 and CDR2: SEHNR, FQNEAQ (reference sequence).

This clone turned up a few times. This chain joins TRBV5-4 and TRBJ2-3; D gene uncertain. Germline-derived CDR1 and CDR2 are SGHNT and YYREEE (reference sequence). V was pared by 4 bases and J by 5 bases, with 5 bases between. CDR3 length: 11 residues. CDR3 region: CASSTGDTQYF. CDR3 nucleotide sequence: TGTGCCAGCAGCACCGGAGATACGCAGTATTTT. The variable domain in full, with the rest retrieved from reference TRBV5-4 and TRBJ2-3, is ETGVTQSPTHLIKTRGQQVTLRCSSQSGHNTVSWYQQALGQGPQFIFQYYREEENGRGNFPPRFSGLQFPNYSSELNVNALELDDSALYLCASSTGDTQYFGPGTRLTVL.

The chain joins TRBV6-5 to TRBJ2-1, with 7 bases matching TRBD2. J lost 2 bases, V lost 1 base, and 5 bases had no gene match. The germline CDR1 and CDR2 sequences are MNHEY and SVGAGI. The CDR3 is made up of 16 amino acids. CDR3 amino acids: CASSYLGGRAYNEQFF. The CDR3 DNA reads TGTGCCAGCAGTTACTTAGGAGGGAGGGCCTACAATGAGCAGTTCTTC.

Comments on this clone: Its ends do not fully match the called genes, so a read error is possible. This sequence joins TRBV7-2 and TRBJ2-7, with a weak D call TRBD2 (6 bases). The CDR3 spans 14 residues. Germline V lookup: CDR1 SGHTA, CDR2 FQGNSA. Here the CDR3 reads CASTKTGDSHEQYF. The CDR3 DNA reads as TGTGCCAGCACCAAAACGGGGGACTCCCACGAGCAGTACTTC.

The J gene is TRBJ2-7, the V gene TRBV5-1; no clear D gene. V dropped 0 bases and J dropped 3 bases, with 10 bases sitting between them. Germline-derived CDR1 and CDR2 are SGHRS and YFSETQ. CDR3 length: 14 residues. The CDR3 coding sequence is TGCGCCAGCAGCTTGGGGCCAGGAAGCTACGAGCAGTACTTC. Translated: CASSLGPGSYEQYF. Looking up the rest from reference TRBV5-1 and TRBJ2-7 gives the full variable domain: KAGVTQTPRYLIKTRGQQVTLSCSPISGHRSVSWYQQTPGQGLQFLFEYFSETQRNKGNFPGRFSGRQFSNSRSEMNVSTLELGDSALYLCASSLGPGSYEQYFGPGTRLTVT.